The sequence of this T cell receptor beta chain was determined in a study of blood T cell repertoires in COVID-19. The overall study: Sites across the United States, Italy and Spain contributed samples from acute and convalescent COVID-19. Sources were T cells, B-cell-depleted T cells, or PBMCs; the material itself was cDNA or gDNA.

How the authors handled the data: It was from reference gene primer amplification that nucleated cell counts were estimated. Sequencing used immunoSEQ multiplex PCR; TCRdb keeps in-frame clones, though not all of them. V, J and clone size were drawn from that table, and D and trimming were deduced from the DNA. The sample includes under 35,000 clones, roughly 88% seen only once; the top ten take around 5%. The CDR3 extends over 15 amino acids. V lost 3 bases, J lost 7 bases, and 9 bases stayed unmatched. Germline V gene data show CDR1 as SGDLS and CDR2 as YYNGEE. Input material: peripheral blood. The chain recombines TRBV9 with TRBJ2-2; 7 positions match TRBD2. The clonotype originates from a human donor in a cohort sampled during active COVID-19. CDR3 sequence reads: CASSDSGPKGGELFF. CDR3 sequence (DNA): TGTGCCAGCAGCGATAGCGGGCCCAAGGGCGGGGAGCTGTTTTTT.